This TCR beta chain is from a study of T cell responses to AZD1222 COVID-19 vaccine. Remarks on this clone: What it binds is unknown.

Study outcomes and limitations: Regions 160-218 and 743-854 dominated among vaccine-associated CD4 TCRs spanning spike. Sampled repertoires all dated from after the peak T cell response. Donors skewed white British and female; clonal diversity was possibly underestimated.

Method: immunoSEQ multiplex PCR; TCRdb's copy keeps in-frame clones and lacks some. The sample records about 93,000 clones, 75% to 90% being singletons. The V gene's germline CDR1 is MNHNS and CDR2 SASEGT. V was trimmed by 4 bases and J by 4 bases, leaving 14 bases between them. The CDR3 has 16 residues. The genes are TRBV6-1 and TRBJ1-6; D unclear. This sample comprised peripheral blood, obtained 28 days after the second AZD1222 dose. This sequence was found in an adult who received the AZD1222 COVID-19 vaccine. The CDR3 sequence is CASSVSRLFYNSPLHF. The CDR3 DNA reads as TGTGCCAGCAGTGTTTCCAGGCTCTTTTATAATTCACCCCTCCACTTT.